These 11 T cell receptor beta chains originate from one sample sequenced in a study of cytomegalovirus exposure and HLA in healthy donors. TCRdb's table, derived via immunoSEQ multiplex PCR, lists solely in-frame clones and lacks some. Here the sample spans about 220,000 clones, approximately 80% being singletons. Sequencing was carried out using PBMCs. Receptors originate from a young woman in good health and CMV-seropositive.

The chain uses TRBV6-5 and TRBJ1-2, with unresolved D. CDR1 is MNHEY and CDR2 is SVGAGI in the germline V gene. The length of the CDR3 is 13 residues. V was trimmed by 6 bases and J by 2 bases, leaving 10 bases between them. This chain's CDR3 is CASSLQQNYGYTF. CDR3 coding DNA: TGTGCCAGCAGCCTACAGCAAAACTATGGCTACACCTTC.

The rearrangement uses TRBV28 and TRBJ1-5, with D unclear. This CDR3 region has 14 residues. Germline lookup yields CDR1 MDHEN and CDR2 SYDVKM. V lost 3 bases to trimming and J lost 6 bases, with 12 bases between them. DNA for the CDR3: TGTGCCAGCAGTTTTAGGGCGGGGAGTCAGCCCCAGCATTTT. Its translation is CASSFRAGSQPQHF.

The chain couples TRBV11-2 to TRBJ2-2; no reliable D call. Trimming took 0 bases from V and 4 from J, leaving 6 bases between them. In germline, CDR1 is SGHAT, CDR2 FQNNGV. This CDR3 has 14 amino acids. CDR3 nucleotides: TGTGCCAGCAGCTTAGATAGGACCACCGGGGAGCTGTTTTTT. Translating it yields CASSLDRTTGELFF. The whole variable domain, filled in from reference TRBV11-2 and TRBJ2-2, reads EAGVAQSPRYKIIEKRQSVAFWCNPISGHATLYWYQQILGQGPKLLIQFQNNGVVDDSQLPKDRFSAERLKGVDSTLKIQPAKLEDSAVYLCASSLDRTTGELFFGEGSRLTVL.

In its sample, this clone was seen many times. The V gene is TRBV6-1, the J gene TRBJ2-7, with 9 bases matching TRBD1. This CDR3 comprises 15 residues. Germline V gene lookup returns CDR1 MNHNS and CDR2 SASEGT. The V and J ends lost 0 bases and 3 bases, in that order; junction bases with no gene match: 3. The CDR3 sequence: CASSEAMTGGYEQYF. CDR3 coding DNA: TGTGCCAGCAGTGAAGCGATGACAGGGGGCTACGAGCAGTACTTC.

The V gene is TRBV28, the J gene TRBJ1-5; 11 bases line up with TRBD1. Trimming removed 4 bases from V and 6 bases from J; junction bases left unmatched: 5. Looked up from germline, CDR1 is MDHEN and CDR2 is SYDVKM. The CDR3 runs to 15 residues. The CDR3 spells CASSYPGQGVQPQHF. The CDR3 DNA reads TGTGCCAGCAGTTATCCGGGACAGGGGGTTCAGCCCCAGCATTTT.

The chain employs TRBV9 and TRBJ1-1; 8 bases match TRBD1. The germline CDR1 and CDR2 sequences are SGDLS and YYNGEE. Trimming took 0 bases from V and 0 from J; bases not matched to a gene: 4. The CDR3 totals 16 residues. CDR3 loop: CASSVGSGGLNTEAFF. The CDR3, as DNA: TGTGCCAGCAGCGTAGGGTCAGGGGGCCTGAACACTGAAGCTTTCTTT.

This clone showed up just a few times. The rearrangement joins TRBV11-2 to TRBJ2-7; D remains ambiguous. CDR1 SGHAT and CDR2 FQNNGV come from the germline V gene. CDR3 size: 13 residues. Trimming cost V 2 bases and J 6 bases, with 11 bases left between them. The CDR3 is CASSLLLGFEQYF. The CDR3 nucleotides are TGTGCCAGCAGCTTACTTTTAGGCTTCGAGCAGTACTTC. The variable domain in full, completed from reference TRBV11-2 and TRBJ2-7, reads EAGVAQSPRYKIIEKRQSVAFWCNPISGHATLYWYQQILGQGPKLLIQFQNNGVVDDSQLPKDRFSAERLKGVDSTLKIQPAKLEDSAVYLCASSLLLGFEQYFGPGTRLTVT.

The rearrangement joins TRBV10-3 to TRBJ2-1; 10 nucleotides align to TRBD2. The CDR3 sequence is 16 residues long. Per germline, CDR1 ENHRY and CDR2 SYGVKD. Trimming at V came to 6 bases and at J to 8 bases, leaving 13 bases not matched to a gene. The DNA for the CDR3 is TGTGCCATCAGAAAGCTGCTAGCGGGAGAGATCGATGAGCAGTTCTTC. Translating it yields CAIRKLLAGEIDEQFF.

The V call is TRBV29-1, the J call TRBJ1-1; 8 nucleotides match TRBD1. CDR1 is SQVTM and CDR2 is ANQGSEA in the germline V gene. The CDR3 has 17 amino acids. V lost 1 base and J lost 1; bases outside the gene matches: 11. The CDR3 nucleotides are TGCAGCGTTGAAGGGGTTGGCAGGGGGCCAGGGAACACTGAAGCTTTCTTT. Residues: CSVEGVGRGPGNTEAFF.

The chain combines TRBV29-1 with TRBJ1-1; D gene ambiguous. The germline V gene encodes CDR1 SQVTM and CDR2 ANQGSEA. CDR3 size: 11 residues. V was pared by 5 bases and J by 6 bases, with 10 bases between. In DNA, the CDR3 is TGCAGCGTTCGGGGTCTCGCTGAAGCTTTCTTT. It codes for CSVRGLAEAFF.

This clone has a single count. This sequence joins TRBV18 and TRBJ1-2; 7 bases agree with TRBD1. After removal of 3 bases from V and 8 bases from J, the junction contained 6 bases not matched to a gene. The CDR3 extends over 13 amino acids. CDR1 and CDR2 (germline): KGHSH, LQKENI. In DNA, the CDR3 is TGTGCCAGCTCACCGCAAACAGGGGCCGGCTACACCTTC. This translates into CASSPQTGAGYTF.